The rows below give T cell receptor beta chains drawn from one sample of a study of neurological immune-mediated disorders. TCRdb processed the 5' RACE reads anew with MiXCR; each CDR3 protein has one entry. The sample has about 36,000 distinct CDR3 sequences; around 10% are singletons. Sequencing used PBMCs. These receptors all come from a man aged 55 to 70 with HTLV-1-associated myelopathy (HAM/TSP). Both conserved end residues are part of each CDR3. A D gene is named only where the DNA matches it firmly. Clone size is stated in some rows and not others, as once, few, many or a class when expanded.

J gene	V gene	clone size	D gene	CDR3 protein	CDR3 DNA
TRBJ2-3	TRBV7-9	many	TRBD1	CASSFWDRVFADTQYF	TGTGCCAGCAGCTTTTGGGACAGGGTATTTGCAGATACGCAGTATTTT
TRBJ2-3	TRBV7-2	many	TRBD2	CASSWPGTSGSDGTDTQYF	TGTGCCAGCAGCTGGCCCGGGACTAGCGGGAGCGATGGCACAGATACGCAGTATTTT
TRBJ2-5	TRBV15	many	NA	CATSGRGTAEGAYQETQYF	TGTGCCACCAGCGGCCGGGGGACAGCGGAGGGAGCCTACCAAGAGACCCAGTACTTC
TRBJ2-6	TRBV6-2/TRBV6-3	many	TRBD2	CASSGGGSGANVLTF	TGTGCCAGCAGCGGGGGGGGCTCTGGGGCCAACGTCCTGACTTTC
TRBJ2-2	TRBV21-1	many	NA	CASSTDRPNTGELFF	TGTGCCAGCAGCACGGACAGGCCCAACACCGGGGAGCTGTTTTTT
TRBJ2-5	TRBV24-1	NA	NA	CATSAGIQETQYF	TGTGCCACCAGTGCAGGGATTCAAGAGACCCAGTACTTC
TRBJ2-6	TRBV5-6	many	NA	CASSLRVDPSGANVLTF	TGTGCCAGCAGCCTGCGGGTCGACCCTTCTGGGGCCAACGTCCTGACTTTC
TRBJ2-3	TRBV7-2	many	TRBD2	CASSVLAGVGTDTQYF	TGTGCCAGCAGCGTCCTAGCGGGAGTAGGGACAGATACGCAGTATTTT
TRBJ1-1	TRBV7-8	many	NA	CDSSPRGQGPAFF	TGTGACAGCAGCCCTCGGGGGCAGGGTCCAGCTTTCTTT
TRBJ1-2	TRBV12-3/TRBV12-4	NA	NA	CASSLARGAGYTF	TGTGCCAGCAGTTTAGCGCGTGGGGCTGGCTACACCTTC
TRBJ2-1	TRBV7-9	few	NA	CASSEDRSPYNEQFF	TGTGCCAGCAGCGAGGATCGATCGCCTTACAATGAGCAGTTCTTC
TRBJ2-1	TRBV20-1	many	NA	CSARPRGGNEQFF	TGCAGTGCTAGACCTAGGGGCGGGAATGAGCAGTTCTTC
TRBJ2-7	TRBV7-6	few	TRBD2	CASSLHSGRAYEQYF	TGTGCCAGCAGCTTACACAGCGGGAGGGCCTACGAGCAGTACTTC
TRBJ1-5	TRBV28	many	NA	CASSLWGEGNQPQHF	TGTGCCAGCAGTTTATGGGGGGAGGGCAATCAGCCCCAGCATTTT
TRBJ2-1	TRBV6-6	many	NA	CASSYTSYNEQFF	TGTGCCAGCAGCTATACTAGCTACAATGAGCAGTTCTTC
TRBJ2-1	TRBV20-1	NA	TRBD2	CSTHLTSGRSQKQFF	TGCAGTACTCATTTAACTAGCGGGAGATCCCAAAAGCAGTTCTTC
TRBJ1-1	TRBV28	many	NA	CASSFWELRNTEAFF	TGTGCCAGCAGTTTTTGGGAGCTAAGGAACACTGAAGCTTTCTTT
TRBJ2-5	TRBV7-6	many	NA	CASSFKGPGPGVETQYF	TGTGCCAGCAGCTTCAAAGGACCGGGTCCAGGGGTCGAGACCCAGTACTTC
TRBJ2-4	TRBV5-1	many	TRBD1	CASSLGTGGSKNIQYF	TGCGCCAGCAGCTTAGGGACAGGGGGCTCCAAAAACATTCAGTACTTC
TRBJ2-1	TRBV15	many	TRBD1	CATSRALTGGNEQFF	TGTGCCACCAGCAGAGCTTTGACAGGGGGGAATGAGCAGTTCTTC
TRBJ1-2	TRBV29-1	medium-sized	NA	CSAKTDNYGYTF	TGCAGCGCTAAGACAGATAACTATGGCTACACCTTC
TRBJ2-7	TRBV25-1	many	TRBD1	CASSARTGVVYEQYF	TGTGCCAGCAGTGCGAGGACAGGGGTGGTTTACGAGCAGTACTTC
TRBJ1-2	TRBV7-9	NA	NA	CASSLSATAQGYTF	TGTGCCAGCAGCTTATCCGCGACGGCTCAGGGCTACACCTTC
TRBJ2-6	TRBV28	many	NA	CATRTPSSGANVLTF	TGTGCCACCCGGACGCCCAGCTCTGGGGCCAACGTCCTGACTTTC
TRBJ2-7	TRBV12-5	many	NA	CASGLRITRSYEQYF	TGTGCTAGTGGTTTGCGGATTACTCGTTCCTACGAGCAGTACTTC
TRBJ2-3	TRBV27	many	NA	CASSPSRTTARDTQYF	TGTGCCAGCAGTCCCTCCCGCACGACGGCCAGGGATACGCAGTATTTT
TRBJ2-1	TRBV7-9	many	NA	CASTGAGSSYNEQFF	TGTGCCAGCACCGGGGCGGGAAGCTCCTACAATGAGCAGTTCTTC
TRBJ1-1	TRBV20-1	NA	NA	CSARDIGGAPEAFF	TGCAGTGCTAGAGATATCGGGGGCGCCCCTGAGGCTTTCTTT
TRBJ2-7	TRBV9	many	TRBD2	CASSEDRRTSGTSYEQYF	TGTGCCAGCAGCGAAGACAGAAGGACTAGCGGGACGTCCTACGAGCAGTACTTC
TRBJ2-3	TRBV10-2	many	TRBD1	CATSGGGTDTQYF	TGCGCCACCTCAGGGGGCGGCACAGATACGCAGTATTTT
TRBJ2-3	TRBV5-1	many	NA	CASSARTIKSDTQYF	TGCGCCAGCAGCGCAAGGACGATCAAATCAGATACGCAGTATTTT
TRBJ2-3	TRBV27	many	NA	CASSLSTAGYAQYF	TGTGCCAGCAGTTTATCCACAGCGGGCTATGCGCAGTATTTT
TRBJ2-7	TRBV5-1	many	NA	CASSLAETHQSSYEQYF	TGCGCCAGCAGCTTGGCAGAGACCCATCAGAGCTCCTACGAGCAGTACTTC
TRBJ2-3	TRBV5-1	many	NA	CASSLGSNTEGTQYF	TGCGCCAGCAGCTTGGGGAGTAATACTGAGGGTACGCAGTATTTT
TRBJ1-1	TRBV7-3	many	TRBD1	CASSLNGQGTEAFF	TGTGCCAGCAGCTTAAATGGACAGGGCACTGAAGCTTTCTTT
TRBJ2-7	TRBV11-2	NA	NA	CASSLVAIGSHEQYF	TGTGCCAGCAGCTTAGTGGCTATCGGGAGCCACGAGCAGTACTTC
TRBJ2-7	TRBV3-1	many	TRBD1	CASSATGTDSCEQYF	TGTGCCAGCAGTGCTACCGGGACAGATTCCTGCGAGCAGTACTTC
TRBJ2-7	TRBV5-1	many	NA	CASSLTASSYEQYF	TGCGCCAGCAGCTTGACAGCGTCCTCCTACGAGCAGTACTTC
TRBJ2-7	TRBV7-8	many	TRBD2	CASKGLAGAGEQYF	TGTGCCAGCAAGGGGCTAGCGGGAGCCGGCGAGCAGTACTTC
TRBJ2-7	TRBV29-1	many	TRBD1	CSVGRDRRTYEQYF	TGCAGCGTGGGTAGGGACAGGCGTACCTACGAGCAGTACTTC
TRBJ2-4	TRBV5-1	many	TRBD1	CASSFQGENIQYF	TGCGCCAGCAGCTTTCAGGGGGAAAACATTCAGTACTTC
TRBJ2-7	TRBV3-1	many	TRBD2	CASSQVPLAGAGSYEQYF	TGTGCCAGCAGCCAAGTCCCTCTAGCGGGAGCAGGATCCTACGAGCAGTACTTC
TRBJ2-3	TRBV10-3	many	TRBD2	CAISDQAGVTDTQYF	TGTGCCATCAGTGACCAAGCGGGGGTCACAGATACGCAGTATTTT
TRBJ2-7	TRBV11-2	many	NA	CASSSDSTYEQYF	TGTGCCAGCAGCTCCGACAGCACCTACGAGCAGTACTTC
TRBJ1-5	TRBV4-1	many	NA	CASSYSRSNQPQHF	TGCGCCAGCAGCTACAGCCGCAGCAATCAGCCCCAGCATTTT
TRBJ1-1	TRBV20-1	many	NA	CSARVRDTEAFF	TGCAGTGCTAGAGTCAGGGACACTGAAGCTTTCTTT
TRBJ2-2	TRBV15	many	NA	CATSNHNTGELFF	TGTGCCACCAGCAACCATAACACCGGGGAGCTGTTTTTT
TRBJ1-2	TRBV4-1	many	TRBD1	CASSQAQGYGYTF	TGCGCCAGCAGCCAAGCACAGGGGTATGGCTACACCTTC
TRBJ2-1	TRBV7-9	many	TRBD2	CASSLGTSGAPSFF	TGTGCCAGCAGCTTAGGTACTAGCGGGGCCCCGAGTTTCTTC
TRBJ2-3	TRBV20-1	many	TRBD2	CSAFALAGFTDTQYF	TGCAGTGCTTTTGCTCTAGCGGGGTTCACAGATACGCAGTATTTT
TRBJ2-7	TRBV7-8	many	TRBD1	CASSLRDRGSEQYF	TGTGCCAGCAGCCTCCGGGACAGGGGGAGCGAGCAGTACTTC